The next 25 T cell receptor beta chains were all read from a single sample in a study of molecular identifiers for immune sequencing clone quantification (dated by TCRdb to 2017 to 2018). Receptor libraries were prepared by PCR. Sequencing was carried out with an Illumina HiSeq 4000. Through fastp at Q25 and MiXCR, TCRdb rebuilt clones from the public reads, retaining in-frame beta chains. Rows with one shared CDR3 protein collapse into an entry with the most common genes and DNA. Present in this sample are about 640,000 distinct CDR3 sequences, roughly 21% of which were seen just once. The ten largest clones capture approximately 0.9% of the sample. Sequenced material: naive CD8+ T cells from blood, with Jurkat cell RNA spiked in. Explained via the paper, the cell subset or site label denotes: FACS-sorted CD8+CD4-CCR7+CD45RA+ naive T cells. The receptors shown here come from a human donor in good health. Some libraries in this study had Jurkat cell RNA spiked in.

In this sample, this clonotype turned up many times. This chain links TRBV27 with TRBJ2-7; TRBD2 aligns across 8 bases. The CDR3 spans 14 residues. Germline V gene data show CDR1 as MNHEY and CDR2 as SMNVEV (reference sequence). V was pared by 1 base and J by 4 bases, with 3 bases of the junction left unmatched. DNA for the CDR3: TGTGCCAGCAGTTTATATCCGGGGGGGTACGAGCAGTACTTC. Encoded protein: CASSLYPGGYEQYF.

This clonotype was detected many times. The chain joins TRBV12-3 or TRBV12-4 to TRBJ1-5; 7 bases map to TRBD1. The CDR3 runs 12 residues. V lost 7 bases and J lost 5; bases outside the gene matches: 2. The CDR3 loop reads CASKGADQPQHF. The CDR3 region has the DNA TGTGCCAGCAAGGGGGCGGATCAGCCCCAGCATTTT.

The gene calls are TRBV5-6 and TRBJ1-4, with no clear D. Germline lookup yields CDR1 SGHDT and CDR2 YYEEEE. The CDR3 sequence is 13 residues long. V was trimmed by 5 bases and J by 6 bases, leaving 11 bases between them. DNA of the CDR3: TGTGCCAGCAGAGGCGCGTCGGATGAAAAACTGTTTTTT. Translation: CASRGASDEKLFF.

The sample holds many counts of this clonotype. The V call is TRBV5-6, the J call TRBJ2-3; possible D gene TRBD1, 5 bases. V shed 4 bases and J shed 0 bases, with 12 bases lying between them. From germline, CDR1 is SGHDT and CDR2 YYEEEE. The CDR3 length is 15 residues. In nucleotides, the CDR3 is TGTGCCAGCAGCCATAGATACAGGAGCACAGATACGCAGTATTTT. Protein sequence: CASSHRYRSTDTQYF.

This clonotype appeared many times. This chain links TRBV18 with TRBJ2-7, with D unresolved. Germline V gene lookup returns CDR1 KGHSH and CDR2 LQKENI. V lost 6 bases and J 3 bases, leaving 12 bases between the germline ends. The CDR3 is made up of 13 amino acids. Here the CDR3 reads CASSPTESYEQYF. The CDR3 bases are TGTGCCAGCTCTCCGACCGAGAGCTACGAGCAGTACTTC.

This clonotype has a count of ten or more. The chain is built from TRBV21-1 and TRBJ2-5; the table's D call, TRBD2, was not checked against the DNA. TRBV21-1 is annotated as a pseudogene. This CDR3 contains 17 residues. CDR3 nucleotide sequence: TGTGCCAGCAGCAAAACGGCGACGGGGGGCCCCCCAGAGACCCAGTACTTC. As protein: CASSKTATGGPPETQYF.

The V gene is TRBV12-2, the J gene TRBJ2-3; the table's TRBD1 call for D was not verified on the DNA. TRBV12-2 is annotated as a pseudogene. This CDR3 spans 17 amino acids. CDR3 protein: CASRQAETEPLTDTQYF. DNA for the CDR3: TGTGCAAGTCGCCAAGCAGAGACAGAACCCCTAACAGATACGCAGTATTTT.

This clonotype was counted once. Since a much larger clone is just one base distant, this may be a read error. The chain uses TRBV12-3 or TRBV12-4 and TRBJ2-3, with D possibly being TRBD2 (5 bases). This CDR3 has 20 amino acids. CDR3 sequence (DNA): TGTGCCTGCAGTGTTCGCCCTGGATTCTCTCAGGAGGCTCGCACAGATACGCAGTATTTT. Translated, it gives CACSVRPGFSQEARTDTQYF.

In its sample, this clonotype was seen many times. This rearrangement joins TRBV20-1 to TRBJ1-1; 10 nucleotides align to TRBD1. CDR3 length: 16 amino acids. The trim removed 7 bases at V and 1 base at J, leaving 12 bases unmatched. The germline CDR1 and CDR2 sequences are DFQATT and SNEGSKA (reference sequence). The CDR3 region is CSVPPWTGGSNTEAFF. CDR3 coding DNA: TGCAGTGTACCGCCTTGGACAGGGGGTTCGAACACTGAAGCTTTCTTT.

This clonotype was detected many times. The rearrangement uses TRBV7-8 and TRBJ1-1, with a weak D call TRBD1 (6 bases). V lost 3 bases and J lost 7, with 15 bases in between. The length of the CDR3 is 14 residues. Per germline, CDR1 SGHVS and CDR2 FQNEAQ. The CDR3 protein is CASSLSGRTDEAFF. CDR3 nucleotides: TGTGCCAGCAGCTTGAGCGGGCGGACAGATGAAGCTTTCTTT.

This clonotype showed up many times. The chain joins TRBV7-9 to TRBJ1-2; 7 bases map to TRBD1. CDR1 SEHNR and CDR2 FQNEAQ come from the germline V gene (reference sequence). CDR3 size: 14 residues. V gave up 6 bases and J gave up 5 bases; unmatched junction bases: 9. CDR3: CASSSAGTDYGYTF. In nucleotides, the CDR3 is TGTGCCAGCAGTTCCGCCGGGACAGATTATGGCTACACCTTC.

The sample holds many counts of this clonotype. This sequence joins TRBV7-6 and TRBJ2-2, with TRBD1 identical over 10 bases. After removal of 2 bases from V and 4 bases from J, the junction contained 16 bases not matched to a gene. The CDR3 has 20 residues. Germline CDR1 and CDR2: SGHVS and FNYEAQ. In DNA, the CDR3 is TGTGCCAGCAGCTTAACCCGGACTCTCGGGACAGGGGACCTCACCGGGGAGCTGTTTTTT. Amino acid sequence: CASSLTRTLGTGDLTGELFF.

This clonotype came up many times. This rearrangement joins TRBV7-9 to TRBJ2-4; TRBD2 might be the D (6 bases). V lost 10 bases and J 15 bases, leaving 13 bases between the germline ends. There are 9 residues in the CDR3. From germline, CDR1 is SEHNR and CDR2 FQNEAQ (reference sequence). CDR3 protein: CAIGGVPYF. CDR3 nucleotides: TGTGCCATCGGGGGAGTCCCGTACTTC.

V gene TRBV19 combines with J gene TRBJ1-5; D may be TRBD1 (5 bases). The CDR3 is made up of 16 amino acids. Trimming took off 3 bases at V and 2 bases at J, with 14 bases between the two ends. Per germline, CDR1 LNHDA and CDR2 SQIVND (reference sequence). The CDR3 reads CASSMEGQLGNQPQHF. Here the CDR3 DNA reads TGTGCCAGTAGTATGGAAGGACAACTTGGCAATCAGCCCCAGCATTTT. The full variable domain, with the rest looked up from reference TRBV19 and TRBJ1-5, is DGGITQSPKYLFRKEGQNVTLSCEQNLNHDAMYWYRQDPGQGLRLIYYSQIVNDFQKGDIAEGYSVSREKKESFPLTVTSAQKNPTAFYLCASSMEGQLGNQPQHFGDGTRLSIL.

The sample holds many counts of this clonotype. The CDR3 region is CASSLGFPIAFF. In DNA, the CDR3 is TGTGCCAGCAGCTTAGGTTTCCCCATAGCTTTCTTT. This chain links TRBV7-9 with TRBJ1-1, with no clear D. The germline gives CDR1 SEHNR, CDR2 FQNEAQ (reference sequence). Trimming removed 1 base from V and 10 bases from J, with 10 bases in between. This CDR3 region has 12 residues.

This clonotype came up many times. The chain uses TRBV4-1 and TRBJ2-7; D unclear. The CDR3 is 15 residues long. Germline V gene data show CDR1 as MGHRA and CDR2 as YSYEKL. The V end lost 1 base, the J end lost 0 bases, and 10 bases lay between the germline ends. This CDR3 reads CASSQVPGGSYEQYF. CDR3 DNA sequence: TGCGCCAGCAGCCAAGTCCCGGGCGGCTCCTACGAGCAGTACTTC.

In regard to this clonotype: A much larger clone lies one base from this, so it may be a read error. The chain joins TRBV25-1 to TRBJ2-7; 7 nucleotides match TRBD2. In germline, CDR1 is MGHDK, CDR2 SYGVNS. The CDR3 extends over 14 amino acids. The chain's CDR3 is CASSEGGGAYERYF. The CDR3 bases are TGTGCCAGCAGTGAAGGCGGGGGAGCCTACGAGCGGTACTTC.

Comment on this clonotype: It may be a read error: a sequence one base away is much more abundant. The chain joins TRBV4-1 to TRBJ1-4, with D hard to call. In germline, CDR1 is MGHRA, CDR2 YSYEKL. The V end was cut by 4 bases, the J end by 0 bases, with 9 bases between. CDR3 length: 15 amino acids. The CDR3 region is CASSPSKATNEKLFF. DNA for the CDR3: TGCGCCAGCAGCCCTTCCAAAGCAACTAATGAAAAACTGTTTTTT.

As to this clonotype: Just one base apart from a much larger clone, this may be a read error. The rearrangement joins TRBV29-1 to TRBJ2-7; possibly TRBD1 for D (8 bases). This CDR3 is 19 amino acids long. The germline gives CDR1 SQVTM, CDR2 ANQGSEA. The ends were cut back, 1 base at V and 1 base at J, with 26 bases in the middle. CDR3 protein: CSVEGRAGGTGLFSYEQYF. As DNA, the CDR3 is TGCAGCGTTGAAGGACGGGCCGGGGGGACAGGACTTTTTTCCTACGAGCAGTACTTC.

The chain combines TRBV19 with TRBJ2-5; no firm D call. The CDR3 is 14 amino acids. Trimming left V 5 bases short and J 4 bases short, with 14 bases between. CDR1 is LNHDA and CDR2 is SQIVND in the germline V gene (reference sequence). CDR3 in amino acids: CASSQQAGGETQYF. For the CDR3, the DNA is TGTGCCAGTAGTCAGCAGGCAGGCGGAGAGACCCAGTACTTC.

A word on this clonotype: The junction differs from germline at one of its ends, possibly a read error. V gene TRBV3-1 combines with J gene TRBJ2-3; D perhaps matches TRBD1 (5 bases). Germline V gene sequence: CDR1 LGHDT, CDR2 YNNKEL (reference sequence). The CDR3 has 14 residues. Written as DNA, the CDR3 is TGTGCCAGCAGCCCGGACACGAGCACAGATACGCGGTATTTT. Translated: CASSPDTSTDTRYF.

V usage is TRBV30 and J usage is TRBJ1-2; D call uncertain. The CDR3 has 12 residues. V lost 2 bases and J 4 bases, leaving 8 bases between the germline ends. CDR1 GTSNPN and CDR2 SVGIG come from the germline V gene (reference sequence). CDR3 DNA sequence: TGTGCCTGGAGTATGAGTACCTATGGCTACACCTTC. Translating gives CAWSMSTYGYTF.

Of note for this clonotype: No conserved phenylalanine or tryptophan is present at the end of the CDR3, so a read error is the likely explanation. The genes are TRBV29-1 and TRBJ2-3, with a weak D call TRBD1 (6 bases). Trimming stripped 1 base from V and 0 bases from J, with 8 bases between. This CDR3 comprises 14 residues. CDR1 and CDR2 (germline): SQVTM, ANQGSEA. CDR3 protein: CSVEVRGSTDTQYL. CDR3 sequence (DNA): TGCAGCGTTGAAGTCAGGGGAAGCACAGATACGCAGTATCTT.

This clonotype was detected ten times or more. The rearrangement uses TRBV6-5 and TRBJ2-2; 8 bases map to TRBD2. With 5 bases clipped from V and 3 bases from J, the junction kept 5 bases outside the gene matches. Germline V lookup: CDR1 MNHEY, CDR2 SVGAGI. This CDR3 is 15 amino acids long. For the CDR3, the DNA is TGTGCCAGCAGTCCGGGGGGGCCGCACACCGGGGAGCTGTTTTTT. Its protein product is CASSPGGPHTGELFF.

This clonotype was found many times. This sequence joins TRBV20-1 and TRBJ2-5; no firm D call. Germline assignment: CDR1 DFQATT and CDR2 SNEGSKA (reference sequence). Trimming took 3 bases from V and 5 from J, leaving 7 bases between them. The CDR3 consists of 11 residues. CDR3 region: CSARDGETQYF. CDR3 in DNA: TGCAGTGCTAGGGATGGGGAGACCCAGTACTTC.